This T cell receptor (beta chain) was identified in a study of read filtering for tumor transcriptome and immune sequencing. Whole-study context: By R-ISS, stages I, II and III held around 8, 15 and 7 patients.

Note on this clonotype: Since a much larger clone is just one base distant, this may be a read error.

Germline V CDR1 and CDR2: LNHDA, SQIVND (reference sequence). CDR3 length: 16 residues. Molecular barcoded adaptors covering alpha/delta and beta/gamma chains were used on 400 to 450 ng RNA. In TCRdb, the reads were re-called with MiXCR into one record per CDR3 protein. The profile shows about 40,000 distinct CDR3 sequences, about an eighth of them singletons. The chain employs TRBV19 and TRBJ2-6; TRBD1 matches 7 bases. The sequence was collected from a donor aged 40 or older with multiple myeloma. Sequencing was performed on a population of CD138-negative cells sorted from bone marrow. Written as DNA, the CDR3 is TGTGCCAGTAGTGAGCCTACAGGGGCTGGGGCCAACATCCTGACTTTC. The encoded protein is CASSEPTGAGANILTF.